Listed below are T cell receptor beta chains from one sample, sequenced in a study of CD8 T cells in Susac syndrome. Via MiXCR, TCRdb re-called the immunoSEQ multiplex PCR reads, giving one row per CDR3 protein. This table holds approximately 220,000 distinct CDR3 sequences, roughly 94% found once. Sequencing was carried out using CD4+ T cells from PBMCs. These receptors all stem from a human donor with multiple sclerosis. Each CDR3 is given with its conserved first and last residue. The D gene is left open where the match is weak. Size is stated for part of the rows, as once, few or many counts, or as a class when the clone is expanded.

v_call	j_call	d_call	clone_size	cdr3_nt	cdr3_aa
TRBV29-1	TRBJ2-1	-	-	TGCAGCGTCCCCAGCCCGGGTTTCTCCTACAATGAGCAGTTCTTC	CSVPSPGFSYNEQFF
TRBV6-5	TRBJ2-3	TRBD2	-	TGTGCCAGCAGTTACTCCGGGACTAGCGGGGGGAATAAAGATACGCAGTATTTT	CASSYSGTSGGNKDTQYF
TRBV6-6	TRBJ1-3	-	-	TGTGCCTCCGGAGGTGGAAGCTCTGGAAACACCATATATTTT	CASGGGSSGNTIYF
TRBV5-1	TRBJ1-1	-	-	TGCGCCAGCAGCCCGGACCCCCAGAACACTGAAGCTTTCTTT	CASSPDPQNTEAFF
TRBV7-2	TRBJ2-3	-	-	TGTGCCAGCAGCTTTTTAGTCAGGCCTCGCGGAGATACGCAGTATTTT	CASSFLVRPRGDTQYF
TRBV20-1	TRBJ1-5	-	few	TGCAGTGCTCGGCAGGGGAGCAATCAGCCCCAGCATTTT	CSARQGSNQPQHF
TRBV18	TRBJ2-3	-	-	TGTGCCAGCTCACCACCTGTAGATACGCAGTATTTT	CASSPPVDTQYF
TRBV9	TRBJ1-2	-	-	TGTGCCAGCAGCTTAACAGCAACCTATGGCTACACCTTC	CASSLTATYGYTF
TRBV3-1	TRBJ2-5	-	-	TGTGCCAGCAGCCAAGGATACGGGTCCACCACCCAGTACTTC	CASSQGYGSTTQYF
TRBV15	TRBJ2-1	-	-	TGTGCCACCAGCAGCCGTGACAATGAGCAGTTCTTC	CATSSRDNEQFF
TRBV2	TRBJ2-1	-	-	TGTGCCTTATCACAAAACTTGGGCAATGAGCAGTTCTTC	CALSQNLGNEQFF
TRBV24-1	TRBJ2-7	-	-	TGTGCCACCAGGGCTGGCGCCTACGAGCAGTACTTC	CATRAGAYEQYF
TRBV19	TRBJ2-5	TRBD2	-	TGTGCCAGTAGTAAAGGACTAGACCAAGAGACCCAGTACTTC	CASSKGLDQETQYF
TRBV3-1	TRBJ2-3	TRBD2	-	TGTGCCAGCAGCCAAGGACTAGCGGGGGGAAAACATACGCAGTATTTT	CASSQGLAGGKHTQYF
TRBV7-7	TRBJ2-3	TRBD2	-	TGTGCTAGCAGCAAAGGGACTAGCGGGTACACAGATACGCAGTATTTT	CASSKGTSGYTDTQYF
TRBV6-5	TRBJ1-2	-	-	TGTGCCAGCACTACCGGGACACACTATGGCTACACCTTC	CASTTGTHYGYTF
TRBV4-1	TRBJ2-3	TRBD2	-	TGCGCCAGCAGCCAAGGACTAGCGGGGCGAAACACAGATACGCAGTATTTT	CASSQGLAGRNTDTQYF
TRBV19	TRBJ1-1	TRBD1	-	TGTGCCAGTAGCGACAGGGGGCGGGCGAACACTGAAGCTTTCTTT	CASSDRGRANTEAFF
TRBV7-7	TRBJ2-1	-	-	TGTGCTAGCAGCTTATCTCCCGTAGCCCCCTACAATGAGCAGTTCTTC	CASSLSPVAPYNEQFF
TRBV29-1	TRBJ2-2	TRBD1	once	TGCAGCGCCGTGATACCGGGACAGGTTCTTCTCGGGGAGCTGTTTTTT	CSAVIPGQVLLGELFF
TRBV6-5	TRBJ1-5	-	-	TGTGCCAGCAGGTCCGGGACGGACGCCAATCAGCCCCAGCATTTT	CASRSGTDANQPQHF
TRBV19	TRBJ2-3	-	-	TGTGCCAGTAGTGACCCGATATTTAGCACAGATACGCAGTATTTT	CASSDPIFSTDTQYF
TRBV9	TRBJ1-5	-	-	TGTGCCAGCAGCGTCGGGCAGGGGAATCAGCCCCAGCATTTT	CASSVGQGNQPQHF
TRBV30	TRBJ2-4	-	-	TGTGCCTGGAGTTATGATAACATTCAGTACTTC	CAWSYDNIQYF
TRBV12-2	TRBJ2-4	-	-	TGTGCAAGTCGCCTCCGGGACACAGTAGCCAAAAACATTCAGTACTTC	CASRLRDTVAKNIQYF
TRBV18	TRBJ1-1	TRBD1	-	TGTGCCAGCTCATTACAGGGGGAGGACACTGAAGCTTTCTTT	CASSLQGEDTEAFF
TRBV3-1	TRBJ2-1	-	-	TGTGCCAGCAGCCAAGATGTGGGGTCCCATGAGCAGTTCTTC	CASSQDVGSHEQFF
TRBV5-1	TRBJ1-3	-	-	TGCGCCAGCACCCTCGACTCTGGAAACACCATATATTTT	CASTLDSGNTIYF